One and the same sample provided the 9 T cell receptor beta chains below, sequenced in a study of T cell repertoires in aging, cancer and after chemotherapy. Multiplex touch-down PCR with TRB-A/B primers amplified rearranged V-D-J TRB sequences. MiXCR, applied by TCRdb to the multiplex PCR reads, yields one record per CDR3 protein. The repertoire holds 8,000 to 10,000 distinct CDR3 sequences, with roughly 32% as singletons. Peripheral blood genomic DNA, not sorted cells or RNA, was the template. Sequencing used blood. These TCRs come from a human donor in good health.

V is TRBV10-3 and J is TRBJ2-2, with 7 bases matching TRBD1. Losses at the gene ends were 0 bases for V and 4 bases for J; bases not matched to a gene: 2. The CDR3 runs to 15 residues. Germline lookup yields CDR1 ENHRY and CDR2 SYGVKD. CDR3 sequence (DNA): TGTGCCATCAGTGAGTCCCGGACAGGCACCGGGGAGCTGTTTTTT. Encoded protein: CAISESRTGTGELFF.

The chain carries TRBV6-5 and TRBJ1-6; 8 bases fit TRBD1. Germline V gene data show CDR1 as MNHEY and CDR2 as SVGAGI. CDR3 size: 19 residues. V lost 3 bases, J lost 5 bases, and 15 bases stayed unmatched. CDR3 bases: TGTGCCAGCAGTTATCCGGACAGGGAGAAGGGGACTAATAATTCACCCCTCCACTTT. It codes for CASSYPDREKGTNNSPLHF.

This clonotype came up a few times. V usage is TRBV6-2 or TRBV6-3 and J usage is TRBJ2-7; D uncertain. CDR3 size: 13 residues. The V gene's germline CDR1 is MNHEY and CDR2 SVGEGT. V lost 4 bases and J 5 bases, leaving 12 bases between the germline ends. In DNA form, the CDR3 reads TGTGCCAGCAGTTTAAAGGAAGTCCACGAGCAGTACTTC. It yields the protein CASSLKEVHEQYF.

This clonotype was seen a handful of times. The chain is built from TRBV19 and TRBJ2-3, with 8 positions matching TRBD1. This CDR3 is built from 17 residues. Trimming at V came to 3 bases and at J to 1 base, leaving 9 bases not matched to a gene. CDR1 and CDR2 from the germline V gene are LNHDA and SQIVND (reference sequence). This chain's CDR3 is CASSIGQGRWGTDTQYF. As DNA, the CDR3 is TGTGCCAGTAGTATTGGACAGGGAAGGTGGGGCACAGATACGCAGTATTTT.

Note on this clonotype: Possible read error: a much larger clone is one base away. The chain recombines TRBV15 with TRBJ2-7; 7 nucleotides line up with TRBD1. CDR1 and CDR2 (germline): LNHNV, YYDKDF (reference sequence). This CDR3 contains 15 residues. With 0 bases clipped from V and 3 bases from J, the junction kept 5 bases outside the gene matches. The DNA for the CDR3 is TGTGCCACCAGCAGAGATAGGGGGCGCGTCTACGAGCAGTACTTC. It codes for CATSRDRGRVYEQYF.

The chain carries TRBV5-6 and TRBJ1-2; D not resolved. The V end lost 4 bases, the J end lost 6 bases, and 16 bases lay between the germline ends. Germline CDR1 is SGHDT and CDR2 is YYEEEE. The CDR3 is 14 amino acids. This chain's CDR3 is CASSPGYGSHGYTF. In nucleotides, the CDR3 is TGTGCCAGCAGCCCGGGGTACGGGTCGCATGGCTACACCTTC.

This clonotype was detected a few times. The chain links TRBV30 to TRBJ1-2, with 7 positions matching TRBD1. This CDR3 spans 13 amino acids. Trimming took 1 base from V and 2 from J; bases not matched to a gene: 1. CDR1 GTSNPN and CDR2 SVGIG come from the germline V gene (reference sequence). The CDR3 region has the DNA TGTGCCTGGAGTGGAGGGGGCAACTATGGCTACACCTTC. As protein: CAWSGGGNYGYTF.

In its sample, this clonotype was seen once. This chain joins TRBV5-6 and TRBJ2-3; possible D gene TRBD2, 5 bases. V lost 0 bases to trimming and J lost 1 base, with 12 bases between them. The germline V gene has CDR1 SGHDT and CDR2 YYEEEE. CDR3 length: 16 amino acids. The CDR3 sequence: CASSLEVVGGTDTQYF. The CDR3 nucleotides read TGTGCCAGCAGCTTGGAGGTAGTCGGGGGCACAGATACGCAGTATTTT. The variable domain in full, completed from reference TRBV5-6 and TRBJ2-3, reads DAGVTQSPTHLIKTRGQQVTLRCSPKSGHDTVSWYQQALGQGPQFIFQYYEEEERQRGNFPDRFSGHQFPNYSSELNVNALLLGDSALYLCASSLEVVGGTDTQYFGPGTRLTVL.

This CDR3 is CASSQVWDTEAFF. In DNA form, the CDR3 reads TGTGCCAGCAGCCAAGTCTGGGACACTGAAGCTTTCTTT. The V call is TRBV14, the J call TRBJ1-1; D uncertain. Germline lookup yields CDR1 SGHDN and CDR2 FVKESK. V was cut by 1 base and J by 3 bases, with 6 bases left in between. The length of the CDR3 is 13 residues.